A single sample is the source of the 5 T cell receptor beta chains below, sequenced in a study of technical replicates of blood from a few donors. The assay was immunoSEQ multiplex PCR, and TCRdb's table has in-frame clones only and misses some. The data show approximately 70,000 clones, over 85% seen once. Sequencing used T cells isolated from PBMCs. These receptor sequences come from a human donor in good health.

The V call is TRBV5-1, the J call TRBJ1-2; TRBD1 is a possible D gene (5 bases). Per germline, CDR1 SGHRS and CDR2 YFSETQ. Trimming stripped 4 bases from V and 4 bases from J, with 17 bases between. CDR3 length: 15 amino acids. DNA for the CDR3: TGCGCCAGCAGCGTCGGGGGGGAACGGCCCTATGGCTACACCTTC. This sequence encodes CASSVGGERPYGYTF. The complete variable domain, with remaining parts taken from reference TRBV5-1 and TRBJ1-2, reads KAGVTQTPRYLIKTRGQQVTLSCSPISGHRSVSWYQQTPGQGLQFLFEYFSETQRNKGNFPGRFSGRQFSNSRSEMNVSTLELGDSALYLCASSVGGERPYGYTFGSGTRLTVV.

V gene TRBV28 combines with J gene TRBJ2-7; 9 bases map to TRBD1. From germline, CDR1 is MDHEN and CDR2 SYDVKM. J lost 4 bases, V lost 5 bases, and 6 bases had no gene match. The CDR3 covers 14 residues. The chain's CDR3 is CASSLGQGNYEQYF. The CDR3 DNA is TGTGCCAGCAGTCTGGGACAGGGTAATTACGAGCAGTACTTC.

This chain uses TRBV4-3 with TRBJ2-1, with a tentative D call TRBD2 (6 bases). Germline loops: CDR1 LGHNA, CDR2 YSLEER. The CDR3 has 15 amino acids. The V and J ends lost 6 bases and 4 bases respectively, with 16 bases between them. The CDR3 DNA reads as TGCGCCAGCAGACGCGGGGTAACCAGATACAATGAGCAGTTCTTC. Amino acid sequence: CASRRGVTRYNEQFF.

The rearrangement joins TRBV5-6 to TRBJ1-1; no firm D call. Germline V gene lookup returns CDR1 SGHDT and CDR2 YYEEEE. The CDR3 loop spans 15 amino acids. The V gene lost 4 bases and the J gene lost 10 bases, with 23 bases spanning the gap. The CDR3 nucleotides are TGTGCCAGCAGCATGGCCCCCAGCGCGCCGGAAGGAGCTTTCTTT. This gives the protein CASSMAPSAPEGAFF.

In its sample, this clone was seen once. The chain uses TRBV28 and TRBJ1-5; maybe TRBD1 (5 bases). The CDR3 has 13 residues. Germline loops: CDR1 MDHEN, CDR2 SYDVKM. V was pared by 6 bases and J by 5 bases, with 11 bases between. The CDR3 loop reads CASRWGRDQPQHF. DNA of the CDR3: TGTGCCAGCAGATGGGGCAGGGATCAGCCCCAGCATTTT.